This T cell receptor beta chain originates from a study of blood T cell repertoires in COVID-19. Concerning this clone: Additional DNA sequences in this sample encode the identical CDR3.

Trimming pared 0 bases from V and 3 bases from J, leaving 9 bases between. Germline-derived CDR1 and CDR2 are SGHRS and YFSETQ. The CDR3 sequence is 14 residues long. Measured with immunoSEQ multiplex PCR; TCRdb has only the in-frame clones, and not every one. The sample has 120,000 to 150,000 clones; 70% to 90% are singletons. What was sequenced was peripheral blood. V usage is TRBV5-1 and J usage is TRBJ1-1; possibly TRBD1 for D (6 bases). The receptor was isolated from a woman aged 55-70 years with COVID-19, enrolled during active disease. The CDR3: CASSLGPGDTEAFF. The CDR3 DNA reads TGCGCCAGCAGCTTGGGGCCAGGGGACACTGAAGCTTTCTTT.